This TCR beta chain is drawn from a study of OX40 agonist ivuxolimab in advanced cancers. About the study: Each dose-escalation patient presented with hepatocellular carcinoma, melanoma, renal cell or head and neck cancer. Earlier treatment with anti-PD-1, anti-PD-L1 or anti-CTLA-4 was permitted, and over 35% had received some. General study findings and limits: Among patients with partial responses at 0.1-3.0 mg/kg, clonal expansion was among the lowest. In CD8+ T cells, expanded clones were on average more numerous than in CD4+.

Profiled with immunoSEQ multiplex PCR; TCRdb holds only in-frame clones, not every one. Here the sample spans some 70,000 clones, around four fifths being singletons. CDR1 is LNHDA and CDR2 is SQIVND in the germline V gene (reference sequence). Germline trimming cut 8 bases from V and 0 bases from J; bases unmatched to any gene: 7. This CDR3 comprises 15 residues. In regard to this clone: Its cognate antigen is unknown.

The sequence was obtained from an adult with an advanced solid tumor such as melanoma, head and neck, liver or kidney cancer. The source material was CD4+ or CD8+ T cells sorted from blood, sampled in a trial of the OX40 agonist ivuxolimab. The J gene is TRBJ1-5, the V gene TRBV19; 7 bases match TRBD1. The CDR3 reads CASVADRASNQPQHF. As DNA, the CDR3 is TGTGCCAGTGTTGCCGACAGGGCTAGCAATCAGCCCCAGCATTTT.